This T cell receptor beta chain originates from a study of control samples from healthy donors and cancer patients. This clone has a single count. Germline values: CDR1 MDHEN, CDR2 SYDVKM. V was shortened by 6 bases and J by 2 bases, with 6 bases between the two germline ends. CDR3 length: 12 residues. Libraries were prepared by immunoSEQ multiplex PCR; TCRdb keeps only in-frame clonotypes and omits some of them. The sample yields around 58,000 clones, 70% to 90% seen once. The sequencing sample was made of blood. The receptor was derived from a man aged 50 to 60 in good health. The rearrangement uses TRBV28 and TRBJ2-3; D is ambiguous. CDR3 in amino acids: CASSTTTDTQYF. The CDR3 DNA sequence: TGTGCCAGCAGCACCACCACAGATACGCAGTATTTT. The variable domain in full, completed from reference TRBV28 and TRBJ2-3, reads DVKVTQSSRYLVKRTGEKVFLECVQDMDHENMFWYRQDPGLGLRLIYFSYDVKMKEKGDIPEGYSVSREKKERFSLILESASTNQTSMYLCASSTTTDTQYFGPGTRLTVL.